A single T cell receptor (beta chain) is shown here with its context. Its antigen is unknown. Base qualities were left out, and no much larger clone turns up one base away. This sample was taken from a study of blood T cell repertoires in COVID-19 (dated by TCRdb to the early 2020s). Background for the entire study: The collaborator samples originated in the United States, Italy and Spain and spanned the acute and convalescent phases of COVID-19. The material from the prospective study consisted of cDNA or gDNA derived from T cells, B-cell-depleted T cells, or PBMCs. The dataset comprised deeply sampled blood TCRbeta repertoires from subjects exposed to, actively infected with, or recovered from COVID-19. The repertoires were made available in a free public database intended to serve as a resource for research on the immune response to SARS-CoV-2. The samples were drawn from two sources: the first 160 participants of the ongoing ImmuneRACE study, and 1,254 subjects contributed by 6 global collaborators. Nearly every sample came with metadata listing a de-identified subject ID, COVID-19 status, age in years and sex. Where available, HLA class I and class II types were taken from metadata supplied by the sample provider and were not determined by assay-based typing.

General study outcomes and caveats: Clinical and demographic metadata were provided uncurated, with the amount varying by source and participant.

The CDR3 goes from the cysteine to the phenylalanine over 12 residues. The CDR3 DNA has 36 bases and is translated from base 1. CDR1 SGHRS and CDR2 YFSETQ are derived from the germline V gene. V and J are truncated by 5 bases and 2 bases respectively, leaving an intervening sequence of 8 bases. The collaborating institutions used their own protocols to collect whole blood in K2EDTA tubes. For TCRbeta analysis, collaborators shipped samples as frozen whole blood, isolated PBMCs, or DNA extracted from either of those sample types. The immunoSEQ Assay, a bias-controlled multiplex PCR, was used to amplify TCRbeta CDR3 regions from genomic DNA. Processing in the source paper ran as follows. The number of nucleated cells in each sample was estimated by amplification of reference gene primers within the assay. To quantify the absolute abundance of each unique TCRbeta CDR3 rearrangement, sequence reads were collapsed and filtered. For each sample, productive Simpson clonality was calculated as the square root of Simpson's diversity index across productive rearrangements. TCRdb took over this immuneACCESS table, retaining in-frame rearrangements with V and J assigned. Such tables are incomplete; in checked studies, under half of the missing clones stem from an unresolved V gene, and the remainder is unexplained. That table is the source of V, J and clone size, and D and trimming were worked out from the DNA. A total of 120,000 to 150,000 clones appear in this sample, 85% to 90% of them only once. 6% to 7% of the sample belongs to the ten largest clones.

The clonotype originates from an elderly man with acute or convalescent COVID-19. Sequencing was carried out using peripheral blood. This chain joins TRBV5-1 to TRBJ2-7, and perhaps TRBD1 as D gene, on 6 matching bases. The CDR3 loop reads CASSRDTYEQYF. The base sequence is TGCGCCAGCAGTAGGGACACCTACGAGCAGTACTTC.